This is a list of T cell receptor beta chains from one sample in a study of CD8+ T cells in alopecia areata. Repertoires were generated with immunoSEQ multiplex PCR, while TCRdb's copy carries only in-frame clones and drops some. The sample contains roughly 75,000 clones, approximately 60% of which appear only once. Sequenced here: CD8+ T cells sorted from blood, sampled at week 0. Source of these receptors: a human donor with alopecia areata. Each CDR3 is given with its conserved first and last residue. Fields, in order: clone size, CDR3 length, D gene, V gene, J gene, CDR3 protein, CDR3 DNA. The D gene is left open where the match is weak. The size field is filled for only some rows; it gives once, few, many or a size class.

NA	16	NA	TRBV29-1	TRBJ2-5	CSVGLYSGEYQETQYF	TGCAGCGTTGGCCTCTATAGCGGAGAGTACCAAGAGACCCAGTACTTC
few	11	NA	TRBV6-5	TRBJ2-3	CASGWSDTQYF	TGTGCCAGCGGTTGGTCGGATACGCAGTATTTT
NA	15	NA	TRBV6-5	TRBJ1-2	CASSYQQGTNYGYTF	TGTGCCAGCAGTTACCAACAGGGCACTAACTATGGCTACACCTTC
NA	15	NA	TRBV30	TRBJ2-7	CAWRTAQGLIYEQYF	TGTGCCTGGAGGACCGCACAGGGATTGATCTACGAGCAGTACTTC
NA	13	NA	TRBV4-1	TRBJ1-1	CASSRGQIYEAFF	TGCGCCAGCAGCCGAGGACAGATTTATGAAGCTTTCTTT
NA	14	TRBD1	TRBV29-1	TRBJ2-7	CSVGGTGVPYEQYF	TGCAGCGTCGGAGGGACAGGTGTTCCCTACGAGCAGTACTTC
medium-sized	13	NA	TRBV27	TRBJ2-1	CASSLEGDGEQFF	TGTGCCAGCAGCCTCGAGGGGGACGGTGAGCAGTTCTTC
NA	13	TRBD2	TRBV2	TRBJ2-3	CASFEGGPDTQYF	TGTGCCAGCTTCGAGGGAGGGCCAGATACGCAGTATTTT
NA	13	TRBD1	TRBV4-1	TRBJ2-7	CASSQAGGDEQYF	TGCGCCAGCAGCCAGGCAGGGGGCGACGAGCAGTACTTC
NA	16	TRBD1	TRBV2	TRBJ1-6	CASSRTGSSYNSPLHF	TGTGCCAGCAGTCGGACAGGGAGCTCCTATAATTCACCCCTCCACTTT
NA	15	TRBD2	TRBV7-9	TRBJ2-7	CASSFSGLAGYEQYF	TGTGCCAGCAGCTTCTCGGGACTAGCGGGTTACGAGCAGTACTTC
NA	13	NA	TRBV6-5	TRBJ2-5	CASSYSMRETQYF	TGTGCCAGCAGTTACTCGATGCGGGAGACCCAGTACTTC
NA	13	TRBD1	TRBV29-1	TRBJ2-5	CSVEGDREETQYF	TGCAGCGTTGAAGGGGACAGGGAAGAGACCCAGTACTTC
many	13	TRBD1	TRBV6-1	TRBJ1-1	CATSWDRNTEAFF	TGTGCCACCAGCTGGGACAGGAACACTGAAGCTTTCTTT
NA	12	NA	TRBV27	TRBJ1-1	CASGRGTTEAFF	TGTGCCAGCGGTAGGGGGACCACTGAAGCTTTCTTT
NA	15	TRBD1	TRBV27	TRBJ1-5	CASSSLGTGNQPQHF	TGTGCCAGCAGTTCTCTCGGGACAGGTAATCAGCCCCAGCATTTT
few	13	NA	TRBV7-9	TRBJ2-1	CASSFGKYNEQFF	TGTGCCAGCAGTTTTGGGAAGTACAATGAGCAGTTCTTC
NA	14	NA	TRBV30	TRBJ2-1	CAWSPQISYNEQFF	TGTGCCTGGAGTCCCCAGATCTCCTACAATGAGCAGTTCTTC
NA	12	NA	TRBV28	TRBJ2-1	CASSLPWNEQFF	TGTGCCAGCAGCCTCCCTTGGAATGAGCAGTTCTTC
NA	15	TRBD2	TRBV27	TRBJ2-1	CASSLGGLAYNEQFF	TGTGCCAGCAGTTTAGGGGGACTAGCTTACAATGAGCAGTTCTTC
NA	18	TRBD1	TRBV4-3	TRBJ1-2	CASSQEQDRGQLGYGYTF	TGCGCCAGCAGCCAAGAACAGGACAGGGGGCAGCTTGGCTATGGCTACACCTTC
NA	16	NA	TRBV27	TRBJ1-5	CASSLLGGSINQPQHF	TGTGCCAGCAGTTTATTGGGGGGCAGTATCAATCAGCCCCAGCATTTT
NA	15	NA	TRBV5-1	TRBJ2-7	CASRGPGSQNYEQYF	TGCGCCAGCAGAGGTCCGGGATCTCAGAACTACGAGCAGTACTTC
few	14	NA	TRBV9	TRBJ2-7	CASSLKAMSYEQYF	TGTGCCAGCAGCCTCAAGGCCATGTCCTACGAGCAGTACTTC
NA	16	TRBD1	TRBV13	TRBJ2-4	CASSLLTGTGLNIQYF	TGTGCCAGCAGCCTACTGACCGGGACAGGGTTAAACATTCAGTACTTC
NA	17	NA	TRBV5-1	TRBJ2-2	CASSLAIGFSYTGELFF	TGCGCCAGCAGCTTGGCCATAGGGTTTTCTTACACCGGGGAGCTGTTTTTT
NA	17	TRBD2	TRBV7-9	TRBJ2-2	CASILLISREYHGELFF	TGTGCCAGCATCCTACTAATCTCGCGGGAGTATCACGGGGAGCTGTTTTTT
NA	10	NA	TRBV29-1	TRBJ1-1	CSVSDNEAFF	TGCAGCGTTAGTGATAATGAAGCTTTCTTT
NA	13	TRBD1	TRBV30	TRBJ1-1	CAWSVDRDTEAFF	TGTGCCTGGAGTGTTGACAGGGACACTGAAGCTTTCTTT
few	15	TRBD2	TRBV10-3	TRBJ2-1	CAISELLAGDDEQFF	TGTGCCATCAGTGAGTTACTAGCGGGAGACGATGAGCAGTTCTTC
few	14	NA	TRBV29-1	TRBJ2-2	CSAQSTGNTGELFF	TGCAGCGCCCAGTCGACGGGGAACACCGGGGAGCTGTTTTTT
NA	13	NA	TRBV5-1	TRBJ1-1	CASSPHRDTEAFF	TGCGCCAGCAGCCCTCACAGAGACACTGAAGCTTTCTTT
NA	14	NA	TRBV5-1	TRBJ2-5	CASSPFAGQETQYF	TGCGCCAGCAGCCCGTTTGCAGGGCAAGAGACCCAGTACTTC
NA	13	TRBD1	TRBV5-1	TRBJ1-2	CASSYGQGRGYTF	TGCGCCAGCAGCTATGGACAGGGTCGTGGCTACACCTTC
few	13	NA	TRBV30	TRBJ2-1	CAWSVPGGDEQFF	TGTGCCTGGAGTGTCCCAGGGGGGGATGAGCAGTTCTTC
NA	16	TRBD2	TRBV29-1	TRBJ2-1	CSVESGTSGHYNEQFF	TGCAGCGTTGAAAGCGGGACTAGCGGACACTACAATGAGCAGTTCTTC
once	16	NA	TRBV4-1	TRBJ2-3	CASSQEWPSGTDTQYF	TGCGCCAGCAGCCAAGAGTGGCCTAGCGGCACAGATACGCAGTATTTT
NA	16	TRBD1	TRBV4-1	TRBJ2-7	CASSQETGGISYEQYF	TGCGCCAGCAGCCAAGAGACAGGGGGCATCTCCTACGAGCAGTACTTC
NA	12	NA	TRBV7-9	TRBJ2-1	CASSSAENEQFF	TGTGCCAGCAGCTCCGCCGAGAATGAGCAGTTCTTC
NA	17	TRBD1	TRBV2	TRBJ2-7	CATQTQLADRGGYEQYF	TGTGCCACTCAGACACAACTAGCCGACAGGGGAGGCTACGAGCAGTACTTC
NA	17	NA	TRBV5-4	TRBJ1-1	CASSSGPQGGFGTEAFF	TGTGCCAGCAGCTCCGGACCACAAGGTGGGTTCGGCACTGAAGCTTTCTTT
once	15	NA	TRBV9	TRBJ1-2	CASSPEAGWGYGYTF	TGTGCCAGCAGCCCAGAGGCAGGGTGGGGCTATGGCTACACCTTC
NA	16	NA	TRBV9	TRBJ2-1	CASSSQGEGRYNEQFF	TGTGCCAGCAGCTCTCAGGGGGAGGGACGGTACAATGAGCAGTTCTTC